The source of this T cell receptor beta chain is a study of T cells in Graves' hyperthyroidism and ophthalmopathy. Study-wide results and caveats: With a median lead of approximately 6 months before onset, the model predicted ophthalmopathy.

PBMCs were obtained from 9.5 to 10 ml fresh peripheral blood. The CDR3 is 15 amino acids. Germline V gene sequence: CDR1 MNHNS, CDR2 SASEGT. V dropped 3 bases and J dropped 0 bases, with 9 bases sitting between them. TCR beta CDR3 regions were amplified from RNA. TCR CDR3 regions were first amplified by RT-PCR with HTBI primers. MiXCR was run by TCRdb on the multiplex PCR reads, yielding one entry per CDR3 protein. The table includes around 700,000 distinct CDR3 sequences, around 20% detected once. There are a few counts of this clonotype. Antigen unknown. The chain links TRBV6-1 to TRBJ2-1; D unclear. This TCR derives from a woman aged 45-60 years with Graves' hyperthyroidism that later progressed to Graves' ophthalmopathy. The source material was blood. CDR3 residues: CASSDRTRSYNEQFF. The CDR3 nucleotides read TGTGCCAGCAGTGACCGGACCCGCTCCTACAATGAGCAGTTCTTC.